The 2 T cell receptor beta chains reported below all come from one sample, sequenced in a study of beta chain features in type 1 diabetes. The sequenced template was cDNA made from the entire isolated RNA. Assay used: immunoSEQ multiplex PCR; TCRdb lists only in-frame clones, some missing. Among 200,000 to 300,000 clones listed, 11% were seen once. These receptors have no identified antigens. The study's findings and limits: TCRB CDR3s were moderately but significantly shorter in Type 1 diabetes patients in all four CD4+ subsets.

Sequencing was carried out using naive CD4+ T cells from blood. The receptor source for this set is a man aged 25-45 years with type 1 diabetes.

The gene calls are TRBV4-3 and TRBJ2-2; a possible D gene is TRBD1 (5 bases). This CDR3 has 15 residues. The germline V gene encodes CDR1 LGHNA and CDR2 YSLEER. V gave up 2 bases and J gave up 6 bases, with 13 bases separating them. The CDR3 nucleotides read TGCGCCAGCAGCCAATTTTCAGGGATGGCCGGGGAGCTGTTTTTT. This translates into CASSQFSGMAGELFF.

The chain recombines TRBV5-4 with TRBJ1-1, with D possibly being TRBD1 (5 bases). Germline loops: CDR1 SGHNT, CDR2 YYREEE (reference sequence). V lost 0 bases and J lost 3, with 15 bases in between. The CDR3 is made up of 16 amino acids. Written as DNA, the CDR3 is TGTGCCAGCAGCTTGGGGCTGGGGCGGGGAGACACTGAAGCTTTCTTT. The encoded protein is CASSLGLGRGDTEAFF.